The T cell receptor (beta chain) described here comes from a study of cytomegalovirus exposure and HLA in healthy donors. Study results and limitations: In a later analysis, TCR beta V- and J-gene trimming showed a link to a missense DCLRE1C variant. Associated with cytomegalovirus, according to the listing, were 164 TCR beta chains. Specific recognition of CMV antigens was confirmed in vitro for a few chains (all CMV-associated). Per a prior analysis, the majority of TCR beta V segments were productive roughly 87% or roughly 30% of the time.

Trimming took off 2 bases at V and 2 bases at J, with 10 bases between the two ends. The germline gives CDR1 MGHRA, CDR2 YSYEKL. This CDR3 has 16 residues. In the case of this clone: The antigen is unknown.

Primers included in the PCR were 60 Vbeta and 13 Jbeta primers. The assay was immunoSEQ multiplex PCR, and TCRdb's table has in-frame clones only and misses some. The sample shows about 88,000 clones, about 75% of them seen only once. The source is a woman in her forties in good health and CMV-seronegative. The J gene is TRBJ2-6, the V gene TRBV4-1; D not resolved. The sequenced material came from PBMCs. The CDR3 here is CASSQQYITGANVLTF. In DNA form, the CDR3 reads TGCGCCAGCAGCCAACAGTATATCACTGGGGCCAACGTCCTGACTTTC.